The 2 T cell receptor beta chains listed next were all sequenced from one sample in a study of blood T cells in healthy people across ages. The second PCR ran about 6 to 12 cycles with a sample-barcoded 5' primer and J-beta primers. TCRdb recomputed calls from the 5' RACE reads with MiXCR, one row per CDR3 protein. The sample contains roughly 550,000 distinct CDR3 sequences, approximately 25% of which appear only once. These data were also reused for a study on T cells of mothers and their children.

Sequencing was done on a sample of blood. These TCRs come from a boy younger than 18 in good health.

The chain uses TRBV7-9 and TRBJ2-5; TRBD1 matches 7 bases. The J call may be faulty, since TRBJ2-7 better matches the DNA end. CDR1 is SEHNR, CDR2 FQNEAQ, per germline (reference sequence). This CDR3 comprises 14 residues. CDR3 sequence reads: CASSSPRTGYEQYF. In nucleotides, the CDR3 is TGTGCCAGCAGCTCCCCAAGGACAGGATACGAGCAGTACTTC.

The V gene is TRBV6-2 or TRBV6-3, the J gene TRBJ2-7; maybe TRBD2 (6 bases). Germline V CDR1 and CDR2: MNHEY, SVGEGT. This CDR3 is 14 amino acids long. The V and J ends lost 2 bases and 1 base respectively, with 9 bases between them. CDR3 DNA: TGTGCCAGCAGTTACGGGGGGACGTCCTACGAGCAGTACTTC. Amino acids: CASSYGGTSYEQYF.